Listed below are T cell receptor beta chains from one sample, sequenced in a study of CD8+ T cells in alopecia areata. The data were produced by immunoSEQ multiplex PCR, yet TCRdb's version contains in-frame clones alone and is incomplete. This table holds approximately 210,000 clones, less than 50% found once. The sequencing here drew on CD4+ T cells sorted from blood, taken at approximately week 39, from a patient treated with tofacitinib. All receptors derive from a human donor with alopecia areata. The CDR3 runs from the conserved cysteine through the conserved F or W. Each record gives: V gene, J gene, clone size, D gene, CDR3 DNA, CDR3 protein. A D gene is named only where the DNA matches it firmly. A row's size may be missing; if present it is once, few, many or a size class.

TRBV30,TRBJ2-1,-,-,TGTGCCTGGGGTCCGGTCGGGAGCTCCTACAATGAGCAGTTCTTC,CAWGPVGSSYNEQFF
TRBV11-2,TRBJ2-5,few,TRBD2,TGTGCCAGCAGCTCCGGACGGACTAGGGGAGAGACCCAGTACTTC,CASSSGRTRGETQYF
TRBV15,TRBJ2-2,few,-,TGTGCCACCAGCTCCCACAGGGCCGCCGGCCGGGAGAGGGGAAACACCGGGGAGCTGTTTTTT,CATSSHRAAGRERGNTGELFF
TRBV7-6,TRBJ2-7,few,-,TGTGCCAGCAGCCGCCGGGCCCAGCTGGAGCAGTACTTC,CASSRRAQLEQYF
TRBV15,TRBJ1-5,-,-,TGTGCCACCAGCTGGGGGAGACAGCCCCAGCATTTT,CATSWGRQPQHF
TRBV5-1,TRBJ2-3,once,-,TGCGCCAGCAGCTTGGGAGCGTCTGGCGGTAGCACAGATACGCAGTATTTT,CASSLGASGGSTDTQYF
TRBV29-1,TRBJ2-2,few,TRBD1,TGCAGCGGGGGACAGGGCACCGGGGAGCTGTTTTTT,CSGGQGTGELFF
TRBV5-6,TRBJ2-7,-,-,TGTGCCAGCAGCCCTCCCCGACGGGGCTCCTACGAGCAGTACTTC,CASSPPRRGSYEQYF
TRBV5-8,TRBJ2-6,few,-,TGTGCCAGCAGCCTCGAGTACGGGTCTGGGGCCAACGTCCTGACTTTC,CASSLEYGSGANVLTF
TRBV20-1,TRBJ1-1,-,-,TGCAGTGTCCTGATGAATCCTCAAGCTTTCTTT,CSVLMNPQAFF
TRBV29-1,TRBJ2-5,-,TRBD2,TGCAGCGCTAGTCTAGCGGGAGGCTGGGGGCAAGAGACCCAGTACTTC,CSASLAGGWGQETQYF
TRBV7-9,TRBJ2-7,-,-,TGTGCCAGCAGCTTAGTCGTTGGGGTTACCTACGAGCAGTACTTC,CASSLVVGVTYEQYF
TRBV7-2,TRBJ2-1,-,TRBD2,TGTGCCAGCAGCTTCCTCGGGACTAGCGGGATTAGCTCCTACAATGAGCAGTTCTTC,CASSFLGTSGISSYNEQFF
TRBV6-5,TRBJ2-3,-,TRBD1,TGTGCCAGCAGAAGGGTACGGGACAGCCACGCGCAGTATTTT,CASRRVRDSHAQYF
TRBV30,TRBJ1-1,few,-,TGTGCCTGCAGCCCCTTTGGGGGGGCTTTGACTGAAGCTTTCTTT,CACSPFGGALTEAFF
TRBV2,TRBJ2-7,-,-,TGTGCCAGCACCCCCATCCTACTAGTTTACGAGCAGTACTTC,CASTPILLVYEQYF
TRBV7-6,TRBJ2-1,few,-,TGTGCCAGCAGCCCGCACTCCCAGAGCTCCTACAATGAGCAGTTCTTC,CASSPHSQSSYNEQFF
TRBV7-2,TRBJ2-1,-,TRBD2,TGTGCCAGCAGCCCCGGGACTAGCGGGCGTCGTGAGCAGTTCTTC,CASSPGTSGRREQFF
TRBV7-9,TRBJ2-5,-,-,TGTGCCAGCAGCGAAGGGGGGGGCCTTTGGACCCAGTACTTC,CASSEGGGLWTQYF
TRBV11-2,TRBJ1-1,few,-,TGTGCCAGCAGCTTAAGCAAGAACACTGAAGCTTTCTTT,CASSLSKNTEAFF